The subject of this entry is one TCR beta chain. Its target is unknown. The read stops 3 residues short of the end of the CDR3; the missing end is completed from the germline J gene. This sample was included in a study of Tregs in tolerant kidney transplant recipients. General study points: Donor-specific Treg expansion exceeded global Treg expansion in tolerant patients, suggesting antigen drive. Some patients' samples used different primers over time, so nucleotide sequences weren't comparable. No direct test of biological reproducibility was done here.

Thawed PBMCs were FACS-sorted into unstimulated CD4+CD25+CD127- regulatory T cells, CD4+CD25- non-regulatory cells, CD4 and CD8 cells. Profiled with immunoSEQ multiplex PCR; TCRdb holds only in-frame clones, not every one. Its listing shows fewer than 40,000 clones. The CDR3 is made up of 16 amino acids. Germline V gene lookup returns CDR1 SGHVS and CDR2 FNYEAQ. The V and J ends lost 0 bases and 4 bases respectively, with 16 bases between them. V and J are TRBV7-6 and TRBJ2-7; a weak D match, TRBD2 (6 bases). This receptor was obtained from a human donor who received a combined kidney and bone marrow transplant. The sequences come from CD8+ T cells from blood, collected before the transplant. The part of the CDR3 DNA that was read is TGTGCCAGCAGCTTAGCGGCTGACGGAGGGGCGTACGAG. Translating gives CASSLAADGGAYE. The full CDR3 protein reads CASSLAADGGAYEQYF.